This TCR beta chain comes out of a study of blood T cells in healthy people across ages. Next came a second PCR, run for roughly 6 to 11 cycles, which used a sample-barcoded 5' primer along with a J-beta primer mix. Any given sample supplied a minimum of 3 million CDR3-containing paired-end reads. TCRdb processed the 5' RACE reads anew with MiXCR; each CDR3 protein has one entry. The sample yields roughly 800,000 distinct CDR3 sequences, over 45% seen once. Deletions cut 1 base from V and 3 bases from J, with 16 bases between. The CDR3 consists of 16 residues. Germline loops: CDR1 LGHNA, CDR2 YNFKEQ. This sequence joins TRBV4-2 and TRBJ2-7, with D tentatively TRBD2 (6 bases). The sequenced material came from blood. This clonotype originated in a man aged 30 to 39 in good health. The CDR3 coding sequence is TGTGCCAGCAGCCAAGCCGCGGGGCCCTTGGGCTACGAGCAGTACTTC. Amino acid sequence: CASSQAAGPLGYEQYF.